The clone carrying this TCR beta chain was seen only once. Its antigen is undetermined. As to time point: before natalizumab initiation. Per the germline V gene, CDR1 is SGHRS and CDR2 is YFSETQ. V was shortened by 5 bases and J by 6 bases, with 14 bases between the two germline ends. The CDR3 runs 14 residues. The data derive from a study of multiple sclerosis patients with progressive multifocal leukoencephalopathy. General study findings and limits: Preferential TRBV-TRBJ pairings or common gene usage were not detected at PML.

Sequencing was at survey level. TCRdb's table, derived via immunoSEQ multiplex PCR, lists solely in-frame clones and lacks some. This sample has 25,000 to 35,000 clones, with around 90% found just once. This receptor was obtained from a human donor with multiple sclerosis. This rearrangement joins TRBV5-1 to TRBJ2-2; D ambiguous. The sequenced sample consisted of PBMCs. CDR3 nucleotides: TGCGCCAGCAGTTACGAGAATTGGGCCGGGGAGCTGTTTTTT. It codes for CASSYENWAGELFF.